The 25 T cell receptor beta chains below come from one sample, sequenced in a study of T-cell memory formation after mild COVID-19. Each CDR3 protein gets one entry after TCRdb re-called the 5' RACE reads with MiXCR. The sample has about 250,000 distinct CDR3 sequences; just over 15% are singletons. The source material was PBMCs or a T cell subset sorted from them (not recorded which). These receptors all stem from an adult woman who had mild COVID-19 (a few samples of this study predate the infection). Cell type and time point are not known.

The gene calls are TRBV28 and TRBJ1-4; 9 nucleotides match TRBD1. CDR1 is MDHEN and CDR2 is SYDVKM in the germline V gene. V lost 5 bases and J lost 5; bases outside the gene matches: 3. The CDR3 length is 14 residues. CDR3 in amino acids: CASSTGGGNEKLFF. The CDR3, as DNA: TGTGCCAGCAGTACAGGGGGCGGGAATGAAAAACTGTTTTTT.

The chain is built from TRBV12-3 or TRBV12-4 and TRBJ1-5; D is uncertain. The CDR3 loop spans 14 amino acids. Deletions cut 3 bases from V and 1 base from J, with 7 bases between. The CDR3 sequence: CASSLPRSNQPQHF. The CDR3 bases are TGTGCCAGCAGTTTGCCCCGAAGCAATCAGCCCCAGCATTTT.

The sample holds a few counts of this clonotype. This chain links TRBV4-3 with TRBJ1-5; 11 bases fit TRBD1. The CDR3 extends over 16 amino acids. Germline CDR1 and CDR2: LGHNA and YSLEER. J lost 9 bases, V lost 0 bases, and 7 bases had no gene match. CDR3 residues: CASSQERTGGLSPQHF. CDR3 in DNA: TGCGCCAGCAGCCAAGAGCGGACAGGGGGCCTTTCGCCCCAGCATTTT.

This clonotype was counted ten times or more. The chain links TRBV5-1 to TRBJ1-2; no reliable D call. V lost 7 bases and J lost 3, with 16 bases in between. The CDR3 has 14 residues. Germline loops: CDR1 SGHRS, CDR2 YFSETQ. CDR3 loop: CASRLSDRDYGYTF. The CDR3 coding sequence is TGCGCCAGCCGCCTATCCGATCGGGACTATGGCTACACCTTC.

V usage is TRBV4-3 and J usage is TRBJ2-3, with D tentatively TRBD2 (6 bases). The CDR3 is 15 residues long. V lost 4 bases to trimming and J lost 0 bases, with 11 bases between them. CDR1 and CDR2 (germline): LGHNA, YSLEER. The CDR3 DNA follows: TGCGCCAGCAGCCTCGGGACTGCTAGCACAGATACGCAGTATTTT. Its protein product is CASSLGTASTDTQYF.

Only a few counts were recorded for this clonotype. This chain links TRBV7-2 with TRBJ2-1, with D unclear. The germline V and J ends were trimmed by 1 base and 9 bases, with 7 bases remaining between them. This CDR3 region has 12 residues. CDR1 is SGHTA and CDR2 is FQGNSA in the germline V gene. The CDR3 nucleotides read TGTGCCAGCAGCTTAGTCAACACTGAGCAGTTCTTC. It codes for CASSLVNTEQFF.

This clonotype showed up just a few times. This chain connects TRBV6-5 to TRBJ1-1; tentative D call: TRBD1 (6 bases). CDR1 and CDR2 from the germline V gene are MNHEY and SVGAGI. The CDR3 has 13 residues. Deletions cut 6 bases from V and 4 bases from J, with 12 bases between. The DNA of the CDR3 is TGTGCCAGCAGCAGGCAGGGGACCACTGAAGCTTTCTTT. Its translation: CASSRQGTTEAFF.

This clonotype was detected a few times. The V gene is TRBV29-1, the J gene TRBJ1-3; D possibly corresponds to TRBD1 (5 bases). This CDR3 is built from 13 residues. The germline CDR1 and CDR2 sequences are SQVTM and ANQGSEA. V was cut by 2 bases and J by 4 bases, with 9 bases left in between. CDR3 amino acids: CSVEPNRGNTIYF. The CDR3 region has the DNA TGCAGCGTTGAACCTAACAGGGGAAACACCATATATTTT.

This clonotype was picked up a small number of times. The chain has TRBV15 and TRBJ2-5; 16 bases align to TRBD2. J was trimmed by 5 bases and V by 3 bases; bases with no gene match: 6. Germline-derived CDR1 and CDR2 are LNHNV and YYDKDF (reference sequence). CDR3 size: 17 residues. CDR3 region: CATSRLGTSGRGETQYF. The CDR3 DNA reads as TGTGCCACCAGCAGGCTAGGGACTAGCGGGAGGGGGGAGACCCAGTACTTC.

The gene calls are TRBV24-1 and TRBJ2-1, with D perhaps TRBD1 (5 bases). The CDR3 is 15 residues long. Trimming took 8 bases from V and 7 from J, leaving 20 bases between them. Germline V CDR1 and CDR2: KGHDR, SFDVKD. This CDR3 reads CATNTRFGAGNEQFF. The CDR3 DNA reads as TGTGCCACCAATACCCGGTTTGGGGCCGGGAATGAGCAGTTCTTC.

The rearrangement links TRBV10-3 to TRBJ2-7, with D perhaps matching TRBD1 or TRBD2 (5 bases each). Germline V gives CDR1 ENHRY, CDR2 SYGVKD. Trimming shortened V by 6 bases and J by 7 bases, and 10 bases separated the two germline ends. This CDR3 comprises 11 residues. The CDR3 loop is CAIRGEGEQYF. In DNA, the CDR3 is TGTGCCATCAGGGGCGAGGGGGAGCAGTACTTC.

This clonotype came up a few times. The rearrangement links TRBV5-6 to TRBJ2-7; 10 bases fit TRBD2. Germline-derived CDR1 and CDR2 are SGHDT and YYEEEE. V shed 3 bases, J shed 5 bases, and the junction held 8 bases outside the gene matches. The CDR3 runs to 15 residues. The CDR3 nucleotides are TGTGCCAGCAGCTGGAGCGGGAGGGCCCTGGACGAGCAGTACTTC. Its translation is CASSWSGRALDEQYF. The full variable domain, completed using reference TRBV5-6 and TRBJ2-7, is DAGVTQSPTHLIKTRGQQVTLRCSPKSGHDTVSWYQQALGQGPQFIFQYYEEEERQRGNFPDRFSGHQFPNYSSELNVNALLLGDSALYLCASSWSGRALDEQYFGPGTRLTVT.

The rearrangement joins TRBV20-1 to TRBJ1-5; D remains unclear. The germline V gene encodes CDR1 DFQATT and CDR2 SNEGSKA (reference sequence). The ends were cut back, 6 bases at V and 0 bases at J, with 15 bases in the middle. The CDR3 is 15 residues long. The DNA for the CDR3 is TGCAGTGCCACGGGTGGGGTGAGTAGCAATCAGCCCCAGCATTTT. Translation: CSATGGVSSNQPQHF.

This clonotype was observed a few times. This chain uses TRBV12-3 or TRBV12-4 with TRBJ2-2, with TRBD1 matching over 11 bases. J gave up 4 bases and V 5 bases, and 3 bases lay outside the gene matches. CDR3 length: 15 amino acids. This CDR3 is CASSKGTGGTGELFF. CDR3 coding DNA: TGTGCCAGCAGTAAAGGGACAGGGGGCACCGGGGAGCTGTTTTTT.

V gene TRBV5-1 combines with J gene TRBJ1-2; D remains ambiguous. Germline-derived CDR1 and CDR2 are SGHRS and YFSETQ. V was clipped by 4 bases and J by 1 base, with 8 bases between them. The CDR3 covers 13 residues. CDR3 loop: CASSGYSNYGYTF. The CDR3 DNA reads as TGCGCCAGCAGCGGGTACAGTAACTATGGCTACACCTTC. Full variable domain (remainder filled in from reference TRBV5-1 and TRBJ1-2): KAGVTQTPRYLIKTRGQQVTLSCSPISGHRSVSWYQQTPGQGLQFLFEYFSETQRNKGNFPGRFSGRQFSNSRSEMNVSTLELGDSALYLCASSGYSNYGYTFGSGTRLTVV.

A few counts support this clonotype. For the CDR3, the DNA is TGCGCCAGCAGCTTGGAGGGGGCGCGAGGCACTGAAGCTTTCTTT. It codes for CASSLEGARGTEAFF. The chain carries TRBV5-1 and TRBJ1-1; 7 bases map to TRBD1. CDR3 length: 15 residues. V dropped 0 bases and J dropped 4; count of bases not matched to a gene: 6. Germline CDR1 SGHRS, CDR2 YFSETQ.

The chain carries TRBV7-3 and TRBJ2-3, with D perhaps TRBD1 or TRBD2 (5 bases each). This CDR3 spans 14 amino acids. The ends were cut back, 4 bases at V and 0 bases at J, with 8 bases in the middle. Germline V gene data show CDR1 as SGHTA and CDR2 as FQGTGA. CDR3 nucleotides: TGTGCCAGCAGCTGGGGGTCTAGCACAGATACGCAGTATTTT. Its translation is CASSWGSSTDTQYF.

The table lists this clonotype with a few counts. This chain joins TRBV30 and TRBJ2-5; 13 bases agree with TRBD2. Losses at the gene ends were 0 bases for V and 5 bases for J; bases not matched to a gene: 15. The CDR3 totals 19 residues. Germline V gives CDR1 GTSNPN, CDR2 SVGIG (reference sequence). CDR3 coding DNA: TGTGCCTGGAGTGTAACCCGGACTAGCGGGAGCCCCGGGCGGGAGACCCAGTACTTC. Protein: CAWSVTRTSGSPGRETQYF.

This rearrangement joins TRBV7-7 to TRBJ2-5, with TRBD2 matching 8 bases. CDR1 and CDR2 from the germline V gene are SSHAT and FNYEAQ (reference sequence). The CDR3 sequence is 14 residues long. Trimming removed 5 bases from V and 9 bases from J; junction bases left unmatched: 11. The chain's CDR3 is CASSPRTGGGSQYF. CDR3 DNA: TGTGCCAGCAGCCCACGGACCGGCGGGGGGTCCCAGTACTTC.

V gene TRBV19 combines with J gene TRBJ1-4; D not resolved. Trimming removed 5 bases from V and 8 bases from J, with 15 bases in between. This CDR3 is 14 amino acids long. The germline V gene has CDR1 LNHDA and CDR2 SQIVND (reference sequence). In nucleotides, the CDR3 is TGTGCCAGTAGTGAGACGGGGAATTCAGAAAAACTGTTTTTT. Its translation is CASSETGNSEKLFF.

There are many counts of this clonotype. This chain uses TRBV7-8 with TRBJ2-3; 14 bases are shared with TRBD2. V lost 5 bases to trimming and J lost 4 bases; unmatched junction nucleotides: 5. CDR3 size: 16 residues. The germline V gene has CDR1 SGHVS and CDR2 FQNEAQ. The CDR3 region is CASSLRLAGGSDTQYF. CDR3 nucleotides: TGTGCCAGCAGCCTCAGACTAGCGGGGGGGTCAGATACGCAGTATTTT.

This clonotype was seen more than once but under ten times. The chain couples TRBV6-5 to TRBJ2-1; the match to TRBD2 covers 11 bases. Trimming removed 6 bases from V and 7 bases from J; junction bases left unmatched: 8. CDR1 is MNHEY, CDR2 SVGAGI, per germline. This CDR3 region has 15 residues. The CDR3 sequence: CASRTGLAGWNEQFF. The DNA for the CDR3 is TGTGCCAGCAGGACCGGACTAGCGGGTTGGAATGAGCAGTTCTTC.

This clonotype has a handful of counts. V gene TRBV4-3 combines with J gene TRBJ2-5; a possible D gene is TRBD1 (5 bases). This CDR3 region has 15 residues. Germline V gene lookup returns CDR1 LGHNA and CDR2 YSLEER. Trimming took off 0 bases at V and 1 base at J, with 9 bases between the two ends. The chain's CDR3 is CASSQDHRPQETQYF. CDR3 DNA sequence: TGCGCCAGCAGCCAAGATCACAGGCCCCAAGAGACCCAGTACTTC.

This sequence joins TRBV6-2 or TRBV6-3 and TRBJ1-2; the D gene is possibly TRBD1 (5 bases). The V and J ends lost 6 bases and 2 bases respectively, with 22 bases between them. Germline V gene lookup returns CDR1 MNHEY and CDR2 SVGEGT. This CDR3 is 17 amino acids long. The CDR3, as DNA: TGTGCCAGCAGCCCTGAACCGGGACCTCCGCTAAACTATGGCTACACCTTC. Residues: CASSPEPGPPLNYGYTF.

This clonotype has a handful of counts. Written as DNA, the CDR3 is TGCAGTGCTAGGGGTAACGAAAGACCGGGAGCCTACGAGCAGTACTTC. Protein product: CSARGNERPGAYEQYF. V usage is TRBV20-1 and J usage is TRBJ2-7; D might be TRBD2 (6 bases). CDR1 DFQATT and CDR2 SNEGSKA come from the germline V gene (reference sequence). The CDR3 runs 16 residues. Trimming pared 3 bases from V and 2 bases from J, leaving 20 bases between.